These 16 T cell receptor beta chains came from one sample sequenced in a study of early T cells in non-severe SARS-CoV-2 infection. MiXCR, applied by TCRdb to the 5' RACE reads, yields one record per CDR3 protein. The repertoire has more than 60,000 distinct CDR3 sequences, 9.5% to 15% of them found once; the top ten carry roughly 2.5%. This material consisted of whole blood, taken at baseline. The source is an adult who was a healthcare worker with PCR-confirmed SARS-CoV-2 infection or an uninfected control (not recorded which).

This clonotype was observed many times. The chain combines TRBV11-2 with TRBJ1-6; D is undetermined. Germline V gene sequence: CDR1 SGHAT, CDR2 FQNNGV. The CDR3 extends over 12 amino acids. Trimming stripped 6 bases from V and 6 bases from J, with 6 bases between. For the CDR3, the DNA is TGTGCCAGCAGGACGTTTAATTCACCCCTCCACTTT. Protein product: CASRTFNSPLHF.

Only a few counts were recorded for this clonotype. The chain has TRBV7-9 and TRBJ2-7; 9 bases align to TRBD1. The germline V gene has CDR1 SEHNR and CDR2 FQNEAQ (reference sequence). This CDR3 is built from 12 residues. This CDR3 reads CASSLGQGGTLV. CDR3 nucleotide sequence: TGTGCCAGCAGCTTAGGACAGGGGGGCACTCTGGTC.

J is TRBJ1-4 and V is TRBV10-2, with D uncertain. The V gene lost 0 bases and the J gene lost 8 bases, with 4 bases spanning the gap. Germline lookup yields CDR1 WSHSY and CDR2 SAAADI. This CDR3 comprises 12 residues. CDR3 in DNA: TGCGCCAGCAGTGAGTCGGGCGAAAAACTGTTTTTT. Amino acids: CASSESGEKLFF.

V usage is TRBV28 and J usage is TRBJ1-1, with D possibly matching TRBD1 (5 bases). The CDR3 is made up of 12 amino acids. In germline, CDR1 is MDHEN, CDR2 SYDVKM. The V end lost 6 bases, the J end lost 3 bases, and 8 bases lay between the germline ends. CDR3 residues: CASRDTDTEAFF. The CDR3 coding sequence is TGTGCCAGCAGGGACACAGACACTGAAGCTTTCTTT.

This chain links TRBV20-1 with TRBJ2-7; D is unresolved. Germline assignment: CDR1 DFQATT and CDR2 SNEGSKA (reference sequence). V dropped 6 bases and J dropped 7 bases, with 13 bases sitting between them. The CDR3 covers 11 residues. The CDR3 sequence is CSAHHHMEQYF. CDR3 nucleotides: TGCAGTGCCCACCATCACATGGAGCAGTACTTC.

The rearrangement links TRBV7-6 to TRBJ2-1; weak D call: TRBD2 (5 bases). The CDR3 is 11 amino acids. Trimming left V 1 base short and J 10 bases short, with 5 bases between. Germline CDR1 SGHVS, CDR2 FNYEAQ. The CDR3 here is CASSLGGEQFF. DNA of the CDR3: TGTGCCAGCAGCTTAGGAGGGGAGCAGTTCTTC.

This clonotype was seen repeatedly, ten times or more. The V call is TRBV28, the J call TRBJ1-1; no clear D gene. Germline V gene sequence: CDR1 MDHEN, CDR2 SYDVKM. The CDR3 covers 12 residues. Deletions cut 5 bases from V and 12 bases from J, with 16 bases between. The DNA of the CDR3 is TGTGCCAGCAGTCTCCGAGGGTGGTTTTCTTTCTTT. Its protein product is CASSLRGWFSFF.

The J gene is TRBJ2-2, the V gene TRBV5-1, with D possibly TRBD1 on 6 matching bases. V lost 5 bases and J lost 7, with 15 bases in between. CDR3 length: 14 residues. Germline CDR1 reads SGHRS; CDR2 reads YFSETQ. Here the CDR3 DNA reads TGCGCCAGCAGTTTTATTCAGGGGAGCGGGGAGCTGTTTTTT. Its protein product is CASSFIQGSGELFF.

The gene calls are TRBV7-9 and TRBJ1-2; the match to TRBD1 covers 10 bases. The junction had 10 bases not matched to a gene; V was cut back by 5 bases and J by 7 bases. This CDR3 has 15 amino acids. In germline, CDR1 is SEHNR, CDR2 FQNEAQ (reference sequence). CDR3 region: CASSLEAGTGAGYTF. CDR3 nucleotide sequence: TGTGCCAGCAGCCTTGAGGCCGGGACAGGGGCTGGCTACACCTTC. The whole variable domain, remainder taken from reference TRBV7-9 and TRBJ1-2, is DTGVSQNPRHKITKRGQNVTFRCDPISEHNRLYWYRQTLGQGPEFLTYFQNEAQLEKSRLLSDRFSAERPKGSFSTLEIQRTEQGDSAMYLCASSLEAGTGAGYTFGSGTRLTVV.

This clonotype has only a few counts. The V gene is TRBV21-1, the J gene TRBJ2-3. TRBV21-1 is described as a pseudogene. This CDR3 region has 14 residues. The CDR3 region is CASFGVRRTDTQYF. The CDR3 region has the DNA TGTGCCAGCTTTGGGGTGAGACGCACAGATACGCAGTATTTT.

This clonotype was detected only a few times. CDR3 in amino acids: CASRPLLAQGPNEQFF. CDR3 in DNA: TGTGCCAGCAGGCCCTTGTTGGCTCAGGGCCCCAATGAGCAGTTCTTC. This chain joins TRBV12-3 or TRBV12-4 and TRBJ2-1; possibly TRBD1 for D (5 bases). V was pared by 6 bases and J by 6 bases, with 21 bases between. The CDR3 consists of 16 residues.

V usage is TRBV3-1 and J usage is TRBJ2-7; no definite D call. The CDR3 runs 11 residues. V was clipped by 2 bases and J by 4 bases, with 3 bases between them. The germline CDR1 and CDR2 sequences are LGHDT and YNNKEL (reference sequence). CDR3 DNA: TGTGCCAGCAGCCAAAAATACGAGCAGTACTTC. Translated: CASSQKYEQYF.

This clonotype occurred many times. This chain links TRBV18 with TRBJ1-1; D gene ambiguous. The CDR3 consists of 13 residues. V lost 5 bases to trimming and J lost 6 bases, with 13 bases between them. Germline V gives CDR1 KGHSH, CDR2 LQKENI. CDR3 DNA: TGTGCCAGCTCAGCCGGCCTAGAGGCTGAAGCTTTCTTT. Encoded protein: CASSAGLEAEAFF.

The table lists this clonotype with many counts. The rearrangement uses TRBV18 and TRBJ2-1; D is undetermined. V lost 2 bases and J 2 bases, leaving 7 bases between the germline ends. There are 14 residues in the CDR3. Per germline, CDR1 KGHSH and CDR2 LQKENI. The CDR3: CASSPFTTYNEQFF. The CDR3 DNA reads TGTGCCAGCTCACCATTCACGACCTACAATGAGCAGTTCTTC.

This CDR3 is CSARRLDLRETQYF. In nucleotides, the CDR3 is TGCAGTGCTAGACGGTTGGATCTTCGAGAGACCCAGTACTTC. The chain joins TRBV20-1 to TRBJ2-5; D gene ambiguous. Between the trimmed V and J ends, which lost 2 bases and 4 bases, there was a span of 14 bases. Germline V gives CDR1 DFQATT, CDR2 SNEGSKA (reference sequence). This CDR3 is built from 14 residues.

The sample holds a few counts of this clonotype. The gene calls are TRBV6-1 and TRBJ1-5; D is uncertain. Germline V gives CDR1 MNHNS, CDR2 SASEGT. The CDR3 is made up of 16 amino acids. The ends were cut back, 10 bases at V and 0 bases at J, with 19 bases in the middle. CDR3 nucleotide sequence: TGTGCCATCTCTCCAAGACAAGCTAATAGCAATCAGCCCCAGCATTTT. Its protein product is CAISPRQANSNQPQHF.